These 3 T cell receptor beta chains originate from one sample sequenced in a study of T cell repertoires in cytomegalovirus infection. Each CDR3 protein is one row after TCRdb ran MiXCR on the reads. Here the sample spans over 150,000 distinct CDR3 sequences, about a sixth being singletons. Sequencing input: CD8+ T cells from PBMCs. The receptors were gathered from a human donor in good health (CMV status not recorded). Some clones in this sample may be carry-over from other donors' samples.

This clonotype appeared a few times. The J gene is TRBJ2-1, the V gene TRBV28, with D maybe TRBD2 (6 bases). V was cut by 3 bases and J by 8 bases, with 14 bases left in between. Germline V lookup: CDR1 MDHEN, CDR2 SYDVKM. The CDR3 totals 14 residues. The CDR3 loop is CASSLSAGPDEQFF. The CDR3 nucleotides are TGTGCCAGCAGTTTGAGTGCGGGGCCAGATGAGCAGTTCTTC. The whole variable domain, remainder taken from reference TRBV28 and TRBJ2-1, is DVKVTQSSRYLVKRTGEKVFLECVQDMDHENMFWYRQDPGLGLRLIYFSYDVKMKEKGDIPEGYSVSREKKERFSLILESASTNQTSMYLCASSLSAGPDEQFFGPGTRLTVL.

The V gene is TRBV28, the J gene TRBJ2-7; D is uncertain. Germline CDR1 and CDR2: MDHEN and SYDVKM. The CDR3 has 14 residues. V lost 2 bases to trimming and J lost 0 bases, with 8 bases between them. The CDR3 loop is CASSLMVSSYEQYF. DNA for the CDR3: TGTGCCAGCAGTTTAATGGTCAGCTCCTACGAGCAGTACTTC. Supplemented by reference TRBV28 and TRBJ2-7, the full variable domain reads DVKVTQSSRYLVKRTGEKVFLECVQDMDHENMFWYRQDPGLGLRLIYFSYDVKMKEKGDIPEGYSVSREKKERFSLILESASTNQTSMYLCASSLMVSSYEQYFGPGTRLTVT.

This clonotype has a count of ten or more. The CDR3 bases are TGTGCCAGCAGCCCTCGAAGTGGCGAGAGGTCCCGGACCCCGAACACTGAAGCTTTCTTT. Translating it yields CASSPRSGERSRTPNTEAFF. The gene calls are TRBV7-2 and TRBJ1-1; D not certain. The CDR3 totals 20 residues. The V end was cut by 5 bases, the J end by 1 base, with 29 bases between. Germline V CDR1 and CDR2: SGHTA, FQGNSA. Combining the CDR3 with reference TRBV7-2 and TRBJ1-1 gives the whole variable domain GAGVSQSPSNKVTEKGKDVELRCDPISGHTALYWYRQSLGQGLEFLIYFQGNSAPDKSGLPSDRFSAERTGGSVSTLTIQRTQQEDSAVYLCASSPRSGERSRTPNTEAFFGQGTRLTVV.